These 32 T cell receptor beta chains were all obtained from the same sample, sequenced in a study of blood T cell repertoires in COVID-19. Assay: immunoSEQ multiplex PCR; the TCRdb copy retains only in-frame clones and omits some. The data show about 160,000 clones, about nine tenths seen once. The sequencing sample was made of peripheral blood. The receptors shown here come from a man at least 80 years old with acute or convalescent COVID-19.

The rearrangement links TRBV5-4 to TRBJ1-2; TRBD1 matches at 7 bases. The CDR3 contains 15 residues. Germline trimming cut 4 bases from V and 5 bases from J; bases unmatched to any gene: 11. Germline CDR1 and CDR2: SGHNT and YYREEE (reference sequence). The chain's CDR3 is CASSTGTDLHYGYTF. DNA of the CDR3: TGTGCCAGCAGCACCGGGACAGACCTCCATTATGGCTACACCTTC.

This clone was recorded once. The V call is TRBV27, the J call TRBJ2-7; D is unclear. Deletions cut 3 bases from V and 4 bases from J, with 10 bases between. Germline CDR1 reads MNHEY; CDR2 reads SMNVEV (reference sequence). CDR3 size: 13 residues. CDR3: CASSFGSEYEQYF. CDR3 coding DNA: TGTGCCAGCAGTTTCGGTAGTGAGTACGAGCAGTACTTC.

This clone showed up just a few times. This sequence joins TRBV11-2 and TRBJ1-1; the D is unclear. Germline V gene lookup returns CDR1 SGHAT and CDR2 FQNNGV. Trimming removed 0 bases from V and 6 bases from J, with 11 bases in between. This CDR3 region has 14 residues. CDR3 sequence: CASSLDSWASEAFF. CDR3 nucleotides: TGTGCCAGCAGCTTAGATTCATGGGCGTCTGAAGCTTTCTTT.

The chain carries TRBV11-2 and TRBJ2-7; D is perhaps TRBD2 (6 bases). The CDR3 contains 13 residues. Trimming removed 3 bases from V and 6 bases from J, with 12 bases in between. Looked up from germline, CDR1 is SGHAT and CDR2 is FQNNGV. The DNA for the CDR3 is TGTGCCAGCAGCTTTTTTGCGGGGACCGAGCAGTACTTC. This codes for CASSFFAGTEQYF.

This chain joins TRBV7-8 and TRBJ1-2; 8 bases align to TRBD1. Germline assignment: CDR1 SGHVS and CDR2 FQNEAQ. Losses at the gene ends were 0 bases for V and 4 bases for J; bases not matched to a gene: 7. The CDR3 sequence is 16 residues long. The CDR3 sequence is CASSLARTGRFYGYTF. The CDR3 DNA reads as TGTGCCAGCAGCTTAGCCAGGACAGGGCGTTTCTATGGCTACACCTTC.

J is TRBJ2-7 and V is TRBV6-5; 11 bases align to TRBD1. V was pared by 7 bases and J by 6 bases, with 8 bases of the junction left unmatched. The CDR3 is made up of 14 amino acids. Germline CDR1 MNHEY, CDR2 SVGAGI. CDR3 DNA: TGTGCCAGCATAGGACAGGGGGCGCGGGGCGAGCAGTACTTC. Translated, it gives CASIGQGARGEQYF.

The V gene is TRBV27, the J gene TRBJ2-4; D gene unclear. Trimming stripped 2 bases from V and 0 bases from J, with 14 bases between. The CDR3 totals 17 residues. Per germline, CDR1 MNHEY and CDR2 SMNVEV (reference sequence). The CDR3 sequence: CASSLNQRQLAKNIQYF. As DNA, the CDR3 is TGTGCCAGCAGTTTAAACCAGCGTCAACTAGCCAAAAACATTCAGTACTTC.

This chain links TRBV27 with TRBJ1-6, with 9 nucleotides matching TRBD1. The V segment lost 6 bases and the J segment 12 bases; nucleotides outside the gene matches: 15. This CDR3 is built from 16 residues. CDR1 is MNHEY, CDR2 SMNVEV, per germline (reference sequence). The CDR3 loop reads CASRHKPGQGIGPLHF. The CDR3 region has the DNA TGTGCCAGCAGACATAAGCCGGGACAGGGAATTGGACCCCTCCACTTT.

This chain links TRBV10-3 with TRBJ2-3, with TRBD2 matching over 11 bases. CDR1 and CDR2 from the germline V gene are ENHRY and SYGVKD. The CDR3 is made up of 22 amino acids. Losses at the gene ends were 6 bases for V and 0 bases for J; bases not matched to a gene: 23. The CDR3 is CAIRVGNGWASGGYSSTDTQYF. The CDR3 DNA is TGTGCCATCAGGGTCGGGAACGGGTGGGCTAGCGGGGGGTATTCTAGCACAGATACGCAGTATTTT.

CDR3 sequence reads: CSATIGTHEAFF. DNA of the CDR3: TGCAGCGCAACGATTGGGACACATGAAGCTTTCTTT. The rearrangement links TRBV29-1 to TRBJ1-1; a possible D gene is TRBD1 (6 bases). This CDR3 has 12 residues. V was shortened by 7 bases and J by 7 bases, with 16 bases between the two germline ends. Germline CDR1 reads SQVTM; CDR2 reads ANQGSEA.

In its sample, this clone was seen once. CDR3 amino acids: CASSELPQPGSITFF. The CDR3 DNA is TGTGCCAGCAGTGAACTCCCTCAACCAGGGTCCATCACGTTCTTC. V and J are TRBV2 and TRBJ2-1; perhaps TRBD1 as D (5 bases). The V end was cut by 2 bases, the J end by 15 bases, with 23 bases between. Germline V lookup: CDR1 SNHLY, CDR2 FYNNEI. This CDR3 has 15 residues.

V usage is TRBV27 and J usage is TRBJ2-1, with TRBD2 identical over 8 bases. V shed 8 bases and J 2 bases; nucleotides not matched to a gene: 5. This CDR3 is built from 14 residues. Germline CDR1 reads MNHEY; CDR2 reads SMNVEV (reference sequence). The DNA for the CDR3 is TGTGCCAGCTTGGGCGGGGGGACCTACAATGAGCAGTTCTTC. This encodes CASLGGGTYNEQFF.

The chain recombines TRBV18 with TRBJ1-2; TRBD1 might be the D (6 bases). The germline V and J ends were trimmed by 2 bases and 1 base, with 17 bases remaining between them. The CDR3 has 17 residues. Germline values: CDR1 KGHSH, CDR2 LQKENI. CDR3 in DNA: TGTGCCAGCTCACCAGAGGCGCTAAAGGGGGATAACTATGGCTACACCTTC. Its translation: CASSPEALKGDNYGYTF.

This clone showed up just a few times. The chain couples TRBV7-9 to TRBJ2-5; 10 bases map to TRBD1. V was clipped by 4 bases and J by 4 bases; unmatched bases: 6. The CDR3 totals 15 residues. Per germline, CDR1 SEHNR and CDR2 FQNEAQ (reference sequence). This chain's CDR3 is CASSSRDRGPETQYF. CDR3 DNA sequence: TGTGCCAGCAGCTCCCGGGACAGGGGACCAGAGACCCAGTACTTC.

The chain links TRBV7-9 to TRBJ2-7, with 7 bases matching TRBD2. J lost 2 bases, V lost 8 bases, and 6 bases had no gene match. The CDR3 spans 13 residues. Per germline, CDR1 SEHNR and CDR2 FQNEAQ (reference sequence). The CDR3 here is CASGTSDPYEQYF. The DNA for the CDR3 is TGTGCCAGCGGCACTAGCGACCCCTACGAGCAGTACTTC.

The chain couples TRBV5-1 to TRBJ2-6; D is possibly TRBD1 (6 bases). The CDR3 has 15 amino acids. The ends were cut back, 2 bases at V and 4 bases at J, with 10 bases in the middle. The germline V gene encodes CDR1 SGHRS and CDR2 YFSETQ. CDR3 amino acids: CASSLTGTGANVLTF. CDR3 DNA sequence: TGCGCCAGCAGCTTAACAGGGACCGGGGCCAACGTCCTGACTTTC.

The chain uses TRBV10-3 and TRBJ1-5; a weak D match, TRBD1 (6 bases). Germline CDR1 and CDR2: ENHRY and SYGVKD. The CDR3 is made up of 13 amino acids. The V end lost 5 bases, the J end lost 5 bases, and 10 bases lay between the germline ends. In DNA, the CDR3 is TGTGCCATCAGTCAGGGGTTAGATCAGCCCCAGCATTTT. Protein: CAISQGLDQPQHF.

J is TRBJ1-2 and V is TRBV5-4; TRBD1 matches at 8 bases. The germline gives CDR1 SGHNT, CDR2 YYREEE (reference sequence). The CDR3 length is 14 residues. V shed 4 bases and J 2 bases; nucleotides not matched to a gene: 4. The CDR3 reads CASSHRTGNYGYTF. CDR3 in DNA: TGTGCCAGCAGCCACAGGACAGGGAACTATGGCTACACCTTC.

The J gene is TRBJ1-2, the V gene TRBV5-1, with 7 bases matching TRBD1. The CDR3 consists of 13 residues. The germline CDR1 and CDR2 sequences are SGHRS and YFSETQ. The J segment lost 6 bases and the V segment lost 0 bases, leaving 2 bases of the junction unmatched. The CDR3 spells CASSLGDRNGYTF. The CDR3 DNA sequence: TGCGCCAGCAGCTTGGGGGACAGAAATGGCTACACCTTC.

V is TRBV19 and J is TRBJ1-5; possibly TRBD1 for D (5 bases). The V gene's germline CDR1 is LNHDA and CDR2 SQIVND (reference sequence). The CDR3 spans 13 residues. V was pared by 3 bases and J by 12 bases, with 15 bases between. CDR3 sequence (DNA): TGTGCCAGTAGTATGGAGGGACCAGGCTACCAGCATTTT. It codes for CASSMEGPGYQHF.

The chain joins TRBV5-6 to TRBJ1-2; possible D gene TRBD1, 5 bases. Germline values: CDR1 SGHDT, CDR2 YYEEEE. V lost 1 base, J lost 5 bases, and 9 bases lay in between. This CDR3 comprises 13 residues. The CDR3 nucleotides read TGTGCCAGCAGCTTGCCCCAGGGATATGGCTACACCTTC. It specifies CASSLPQGYGYTF.

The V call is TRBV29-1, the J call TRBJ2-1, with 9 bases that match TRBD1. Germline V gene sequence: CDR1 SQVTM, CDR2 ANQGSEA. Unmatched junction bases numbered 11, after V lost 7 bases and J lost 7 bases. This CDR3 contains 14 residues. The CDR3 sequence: CSATPGQGHNEQFF. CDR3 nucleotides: TGCAGCGCAACTCCGGGACAGGGCCATAATGAGCAGTTCTTC.

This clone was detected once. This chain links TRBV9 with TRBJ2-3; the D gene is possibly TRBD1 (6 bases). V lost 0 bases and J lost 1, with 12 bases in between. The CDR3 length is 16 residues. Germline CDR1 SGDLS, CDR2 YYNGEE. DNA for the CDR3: TGTGCCAGCAGCGTAGGTACAGGGCAACGCACAGATACGCAGTATTTT. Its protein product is CASSVGTGQRTDTQYF.

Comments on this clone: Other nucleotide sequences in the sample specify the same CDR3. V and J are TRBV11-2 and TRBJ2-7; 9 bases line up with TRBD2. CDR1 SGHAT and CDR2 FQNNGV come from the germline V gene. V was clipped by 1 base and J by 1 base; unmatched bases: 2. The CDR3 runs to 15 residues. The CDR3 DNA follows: TGTGCCAGCAGCTTAGTTGCGGGAGGGTCCTACGAGCAGTACTTC. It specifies CASSLVAGGSYEQYF.

DNA of the CDR3: TGTGCCAGCAGCGGTGGACAGGGTGAATCACCCCTCCACTTT. This sequence encodes CASSGGQGESPLHF. J is TRBJ1-6 and V is TRBV7-9; 8 nucleotides match TRBD1. The CDR3 sequence is 14 residues long. The germline V gene encodes CDR1 SEHNR and CDR2 FQNEAQ (reference sequence). The junction had 7 bases not matched to a gene; V was cut back by 5 bases and J by 10 bases.

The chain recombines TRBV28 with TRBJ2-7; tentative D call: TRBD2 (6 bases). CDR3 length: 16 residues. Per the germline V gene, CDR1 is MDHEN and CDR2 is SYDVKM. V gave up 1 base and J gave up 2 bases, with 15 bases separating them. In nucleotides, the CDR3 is TGTGCCAGCAGTTTATCGGACGGGGCGGGGACCTACGAGCAGTACTTC. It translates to CASSLSDGAGTYEQYF.

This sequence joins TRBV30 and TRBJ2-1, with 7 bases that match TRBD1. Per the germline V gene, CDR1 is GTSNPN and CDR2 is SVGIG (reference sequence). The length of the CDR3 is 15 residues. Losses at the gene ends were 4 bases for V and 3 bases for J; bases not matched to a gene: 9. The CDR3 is CAWINDRDHYNEQFF. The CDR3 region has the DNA TGTGCCTGGATAAACGACAGGGACCACTACAATGAGCAGTTCTTC. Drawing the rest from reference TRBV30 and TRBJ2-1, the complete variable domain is SQTIHQWPATLVQPVGSPLSLECTVEGTSNPNLYWYRQAAGRGLQLLFYSVGIGQISSEVPQNLSASRPQDRQFILSSKKLLLSDSGFYLCAWINDRDHYNEQFFGPGTRLTVL.

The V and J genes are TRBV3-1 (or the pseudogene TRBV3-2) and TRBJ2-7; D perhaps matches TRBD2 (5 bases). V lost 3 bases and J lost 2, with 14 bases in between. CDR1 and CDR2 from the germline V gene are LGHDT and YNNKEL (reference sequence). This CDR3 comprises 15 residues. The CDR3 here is CASSHPGGGAYEQYF. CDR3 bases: TGTGCCAGCAGCCATCCCGGCGGAGGCGCCTACGAGCAGTACTTC.

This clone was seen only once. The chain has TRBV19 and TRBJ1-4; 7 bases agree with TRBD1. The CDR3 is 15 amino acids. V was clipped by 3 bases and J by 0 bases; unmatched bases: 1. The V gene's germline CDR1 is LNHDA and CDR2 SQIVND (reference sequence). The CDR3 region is CASSMGQTTNEKLFF. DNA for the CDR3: TGTGCCAGTAGTATGGGACAGACAACTAATGAAAAACTGTTTTTT.

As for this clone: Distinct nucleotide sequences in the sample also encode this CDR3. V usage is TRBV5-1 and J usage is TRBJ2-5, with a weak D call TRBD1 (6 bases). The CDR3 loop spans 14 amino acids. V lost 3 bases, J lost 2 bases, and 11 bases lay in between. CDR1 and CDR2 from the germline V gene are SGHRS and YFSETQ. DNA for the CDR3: TGCGCCAGCAGCTCTGGACAGCCTCAAGAGACCCAGTACTTC. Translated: CASSSGQPQETQYF.

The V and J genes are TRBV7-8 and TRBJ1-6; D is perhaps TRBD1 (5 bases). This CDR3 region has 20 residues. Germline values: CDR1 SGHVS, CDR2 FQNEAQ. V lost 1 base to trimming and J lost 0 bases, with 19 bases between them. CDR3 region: CASSLGQGVPSSSYNSPLHF. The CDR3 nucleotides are TGTGCCAGCAGCTTAGGGCAGGGCGTACCATCGAGCTCCTATAATTCACCCCTCCACTTT.

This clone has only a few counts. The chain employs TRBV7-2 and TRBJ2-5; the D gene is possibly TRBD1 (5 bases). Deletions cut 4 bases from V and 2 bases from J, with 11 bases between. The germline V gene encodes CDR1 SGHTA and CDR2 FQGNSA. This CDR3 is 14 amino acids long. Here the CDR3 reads CASSYQGGQETQYF. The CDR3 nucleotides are TGTGCCAGCAGCTATCAGGGTGGACAAGAGACCCAGTACTTC. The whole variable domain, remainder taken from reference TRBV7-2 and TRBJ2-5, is GAGVSQSPSNKVTEKGKDVELRCDPISGHTALYWYRQSLGQGLEFLIYFQGNSAPDKSGLPSDRFSAERTGGSVSTLTIQRTQQEDSAVYLCASSYQGGQETQYFGPGTRLLVL.